The 4 T cell receptor beta chains below all came from one sample that was sequenced in a study of beta chain features in type 1 diabetes. The study, taken as a whole, reports: All four CD4+ subsets of Type 1 diabetes patients contained TCRB CDR3s that were moderately but significantly shorter.

Antigens for these TCRs are unknown. TCRB transcripts that were expressed got sequenced, as all of the isolated RNA had been reverse transcribed. Assay: immunoSEQ multiplex PCR; the TCRdb copy retains only in-frame clones and omits some. The sample has some 370,000 clones; over 8.5% are singletons. Sequenced: central memory CD4+ T cells from blood. The receptors derive from a man aged 25-45 years with type 1 diabetes.

V is TRBV5-1 and J is TRBJ2-3; the D gene is possibly TRBD2 (5 bases). CDR3 length: 15 residues. V was pared by 0 bases and J by 5 bases, with 13 bases between. The germline gives CDR1 SGHRS, CDR2 YFSETQ. CDR3 region: CASSLGNNRGDTQYF. For the CDR3, the DNA is TGCGCCAGCAGCTTGGGAAATAATCGGGGAGATACGCAGTATTTT. Based on the CDR3 plus reference TRBV5-1 and TRBJ2-3, the full variable domain is KAGVTQTPRYLIKTRGQQVTLSCSPISGHRSVSWYQQTPGQGLQFLFEYFSETQRNKGNFPGRFSGRQFSNSRSEMNVSTLELGDSALYLCASSLGNNRGDTQYFGPGTRLTVL.

This clone was found a few times. V gene TRBV5-4 combines with J gene TRBJ2-5, with D perhaps matching TRBD2 (6 bases). The germline gives CDR1 SGHNT, CDR2 YYREEE (reference sequence). The CDR3 loop spans 15 amino acids. V was cut by 4 bases and J by 3 bases, with 16 bases left in between. Here the CDR3 reads CASSQTLLAEETQYF. The CDR3 DNA sequence: TGTGCCAGCAGCCAAACCTTACTAGCAGAAGAGACCCAGTACTTC.

The chain uses TRBV28 and TRBJ2-1; possibly TRBD1 for D (6 bases). The V end lost 1 base, the J end lost 10 bases, and 11 bases lay between the germline ends. The germline CDR1 and CDR2 sequences are MDHEN and SYDVKM. The CDR3 totals 13 residues. The CDR3 region has the DNA TGTGCCAGCAGTTTATACAGGGTTGGGGAGCAGTTCTTC. Its translation: CASSLYRVGEQFF.

This sequence joins TRBV13 and TRBJ2-5; TRBD2 is a possible D gene (6 bases). Trimming took 5 bases from V and 4 from J, leaving 14 bases between them. This CDR3 spans 14 amino acids. Per the germline V gene, CDR1 is PRHDT and CDR2 is FYEKMQ (reference sequence). CDR3 in amino acids: CASSEKSGGETQYF. The CDR3 DNA follows: TGTGCCAGCAGCGAAAAATCCGGGGGAGAGACCCAGTACTTC.